Listed here are 26 T cell receptor beta chains from one sample, sequenced in a study of T cells in Graves' hyperthyroidism and ophthalmopathy. RNA transcripts served as the template for amplifying TCR beta CDR3 regions. The HTBI set primed first-round TCR CDR3 RT-PCR. TCRdb independently ran MiXCR on the multiplex PCR reads; one entry per CDR3 protein. The table records more than 600,000 distinct CDR3 sequences, 16% of them present only once. The sequenced sample was blood. Receptors originate from a man aged 18 to 30 with Graves' hyperthyroidism.

This clonotype has a count of ten or more. This sequence joins TRBV7-2 and TRBJ2-5; no reliable D call. V lost 0 bases and J lost 6, with 11 bases in between. This CDR3 comprises 14 residues. The V gene's germline CDR1 is SGHTA and CDR2 FQGNSA. The CDR3 spells CASSLASILQTQYF. Here the CDR3 DNA reads TGTGCCAGCAGCTTAGCGAGTATCCTACAGACCCAGTACTTC. The full variable domain, with the rest looked up from reference TRBV7-2 and TRBJ2-5, is GAGVSQSPSNKVTEKGKDVELRCDPISGHTALYWYRQSLGQGLEFLIYFQGNSAPDKSGLPSDRFSAERTGGSVSTLTIQRTQQEDSAVYLCASSLASILQTQYFGPGTRLLVL.

The gene calls are TRBV5-4 and TRBJ2-2; D gene ambiguous. From germline, CDR1 is SGHNT and CDR2 YYREEE (reference sequence). The V end was cut by 4 bases, the J end by 7 bases, with 11 bases between. The CDR3 has 13 amino acids. The CDR3 protein is CASSNRIIGELFF. The CDR3 DNA is TGTGCCAGCAGCAACCGGATCATCGGGGAGCTGTTTTTT.

A few counts support this clonotype. The chain employs TRBV6-5 and TRBJ2-7; D gene unclear. The CDR3 contains 15 residues. Germline-derived CDR1 and CDR2 are MNHEY and SVGAGI. V was shortened by 2 bases and J by 3 bases, with 14 bases between the two germline ends. The CDR3 sequence: CASSYRPEGNYEQYF. The CDR3 bases are TGTGCCAGCAGTTACCGACCCGAAGGGAACTACGAGCAGTACTTC.

This clonotype was observed at least ten times. This sequence joins TRBV6-1 and TRBJ2-1; 8 bases line up with TRBD2. The ends lost 7 bases at V and 4 bases at J; junction bases unmatched: 12. The CDR3 runs to 16 residues. In germline, CDR1 is MNHNS, CDR2 SASEGT. The CDR3 coding sequence is TGTGCCAGCAAAGCCCGGGGCCTAGCGGGTTACAATGAGCAGTTCTTC. Its protein product is CASKARGLAGYNEQFF.

In its sample, this clonotype was seen many times. The rearrangement links TRBV30 to TRBJ2-1, with 9 bases identical to TRBD2. The CDR3 totals 13 residues. Germline CDR1 GTSNPN, CDR2 SVGIG (reference sequence). The J segment lost 5 bases and the V segment lost 5 bases, leaving 4 bases of the junction unmatched. CDR3 protein: CAWGLARNNEQFF. CDR3 nucleotide sequence: TGTGCCTGGGGACTAGCGAGAAACAATGAGCAGTTCTTC. Using reference TRBV30 and TRBJ2-1 for the parts outside the CDR3, the full variable domain is SQTIHQWPATLVQPVGSPLSLECTVEGTSNPNLYWYRQAAGRGLQLLFYSVGIGQISSEVPQNLSASRPQDRQFILSSKKLLLSDSGFYLCAWGLARNNEQFFGPGTRLTVL.

There are many counts of this clonotype. Written as DNA, the CDR3 is TGTGCCAGCAGCACGAACAACCAGGGGACCCAGTACTTC. This codes for CASSTNNQGTQYF. This chain uses TRBV7-2 with TRBJ2-5; the D gene is possibly TRBD1 (5 bases). This CDR3 has 13 residues. V was pared by 5 bases and J by 7 bases, with 14 bases between. Germline V gene data show CDR1 as SGHTA and CDR2 as FQGNSA.

This clonotype was seen many times. The CDR3 bases are TGTGCCAGCAGCCGAGGGACCGCCCGGAACACTGAAGCTTTCTTT. It specifies CASSRGTARNTEAFF. This sequence joins TRBV7-8 and TRBJ1-1; D perhaps matches TRBD1 (5 bases). Trimming shortened V by 5 bases and J by 1 base, and 14 bases separated the two germline ends. The CDR3 runs 15 residues. Germline V gene data show CDR1 as SGHVS and CDR2 as FQNEAQ.

This clonotype was detected ten times or more. This chain links TRBV12-3 or TRBV12-4 with TRBJ2-2; D tentatively fits TRBD1 or TRBD2 (5 bases each). The V end lost 6 bases, the J end lost 0 bases, and 11 bases lay between the germline ends. CDR3 length: 15 residues. CDR3 DNA sequence: TGTGCCAGCAGACCGGGACCAACGAACACCGGGGAGCTGTTTTTT. As protein: CASRPGPTNTGELFF.

The V and J genes are TRBV28 and TRBJ2-1; 14 bases fit TRBD2. The ends lost 6 bases at V and 7 bases at J; junction bases unmatched: 5. CDR1 MDHEN and CDR2 SYDVKM come from the germline V gene. The CDR3 consists of 15 residues. DNA for the CDR3: TGTGCCAGCAGCTGGACTAGCGGGAGGTCGAATGAGCAGTTCTTC. This gives the protein CASSWTSGRSNEQFF.

This clonotype was detected a few times. The gene calls are TRBV4-1 and TRBJ1-4; a weak D match, TRBD1 (5 bases). This CDR3 is built from 16 residues. V was pared by 2 bases and J by 3 bases, with 13 bases between. CDR1 MGHRA and CDR2 YSYEKL come from the germline V gene. This CDR3 is CASSQSGTRANEKLFF. For the CDR3, the DNA is TGCGCCAGCAGCCAATCCGGGACGCGGGCTAATGAAAAACTGTTTTTT.

This chain links TRBV14 with TRBJ2-7; D remains unclear. The CDR3 runs to 18 residues. Looked up from germline, CDR1 is SGHDN and CDR2 is FVKESK. V was pared by 0 bases and J by 6 bases, with 24 bases between. CDR3 residues: CASSQDPEHIDPTAEQYF. The CDR3 DNA reads as TGTGCCAGCAGCCAAGATCCAGAGCATATAGACCCGACTGCCGAGCAGTACTTC.

This clonotype was seen only a few times. The chain carries TRBV19 and TRBJ2-2, with a possible D match to TRBD2 (5 bases). The germline V gene has CDR1 LNHDA and CDR2 SQIVND (reference sequence). V lost 7 bases, J lost 2 bases, and 11 bases lay in between. The CDR3 consists of 14 residues. In DNA, the CDR3 is TGTGCCAGTAACACGGGGTTTAACACCGGGGAGCTGTTTTTT. Its translation is CASNTGFNTGELFF.

This clonotype was detected many times. The chain employs TRBV6-4 and TRBJ2-3, with D perhaps matching TRBD2 (6 bases). Looked up from germline, CDR1 is MRHNA and CDR2 is SNTAGT. V lost 3 bases and J lost 0, with 10 bases in between. The CDR3 contains 15 residues. CDR3 protein: CASSEVAESTDTQYF. The CDR3 DNA reads TGTGCCAGCAGTGAGGTAGCGGAGAGCACAGATACGCAGTATTTT.

The genes are TRBV5-4 and TRBJ2-1; 7 nucleotides agree with TRBD1. Germline CDR1 is SGHNT and CDR2 is YYREEE (reference sequence). V lost 2 bases, J lost 1 base, and 6 bases stayed unmatched. The CDR3 has 16 amino acids. CDR3 residues: CASSFGQASSYNEQFF. CDR3 in DNA: TGTGCCAGCAGCTTCGGACAGGCCTCGTCCTACAATGAGCAGTTCTTC.

This chain links TRBV13 with TRBJ2-1, with 10 bases identical to TRBD2. CDR1 PRHDT and CDR2 FYEKMQ come from the germline V gene (reference sequence). This CDR3 has 15 amino acids. V shed 3 bases and J 9 bases; nucleotides not matched to a gene: 8. The DNA for the CDR3 is TGTGCCAGCAGCTTTTCTCTAGCGGGAGTCGGTGAGCAGTTCTTC. Encoded protein: CASSFSLAGVGEQFF.

This clonotype was seen at least ten times. The rearrangement links TRBV12-3 or TRBV12-4 to TRBJ2-5, with D maybe TRBD1 (6 bases). Trimming shortened V by 6 bases and J by 3 bases, and 14 bases separated the two germline ends. This CDR3 is built from 14 residues. CDR3 amino acids: CASSLFAGEETQYF. As DNA, the CDR3 is TGTGCCAGCAGCTTATTTGCAGGGGAAGAGACCCAGTACTTC.

This clonotype was recorded many times. V is TRBV11-3 and J is TRBJ1-2; 7 bases align to TRBD1. The CDR3 is 13 residues long. With V trimmed by 1 base and J by 8 bases, 4 bases remained unmatched. CDR1 SGHNT and CDR2 YENEEA come from the germline V gene. CDR3 DNA: TGTGCCAGCAGCTTAGCGACAGGGAGCGGCTACACCTTC. Translating it yields CASSLATGSGYTF.

The sample holds many counts of this clonotype. The chain carries TRBV12-3 or TRBV12-4 and TRBJ2-7; 9 bases align to TRBD2. V shed 2 bases, J shed 8 bases, and the junction held 4 bases outside the gene matches. This CDR3 comprises 13 residues. The CDR3 nucleotides read TGTGCCAGCAGTTTAACTAGCGGGTACCAGCAGTACTTC. Amino acids: CASSLTSGYQQYF.

V and J are TRBV10-3 and TRBJ1-5, with a possible D match to TRBD1 (5 bases). This CDR3 contains 14 residues. Germline CDR1 and CDR2: ENHRY and SYGVKD. With 2 bases removed from V and 1 base from J, the gap between germline ends came to 6 bases. This CDR3 is CAISEGGSNQPQHF. Written as DNA, the CDR3 is TGTGCCATCAGTGAGGGGGGAAGCAATCAGCCCCAGCATTTT.

This clonotype was picked up many times. The chain recombines TRBV18 with TRBJ2-7; possibly TRBD2 for D (5 bases). The V gene's germline CDR1 is KGHSH and CDR2 LQKENI. Trimming cost V 4 bases and J 6 bases, with 13 bases left between them. This CDR3 comprises 13 residues. The chain's CDR3 is CASSLSGSPEQYF. The CDR3 DNA reads TGTGCCAGCTCACTCTCTGGGAGCCCCGAGCAGTACTTC.

With regard to this clonotype: Since a much larger clone is just one base distant, this may be a read error. This chain connects TRBV2 to TRBJ1-6; no reliable D call. Per germline, CDR1 SNHLY and CDR2 FYNNEI. The CDR3 loop spans 13 amino acids. Written as DNA, the CDR3 is TGTGCCAGCAGTGAAAGGGCTAATTCACCCCTCCGCTTT. It specifies CASSERANSPLRF.

V usage is TRBV4-2 and J usage is TRBJ2-1; TRBD2 matches 11 bases. This CDR3 has 17 residues. After removal of 6 bases from V and 7 bases from J, the junction contained 14 bases not matched to a gene. CDR1 is LGHNA, CDR2 YNFKEQ, per germline. CDR3 DNA: TGTGCCAGCAGAAGGGGAACTAGCGGGAGTGCGGTGAATGAGCAGTTCTTC. Translation gives CASRRGTSGSAVNEQFF.

The rearrangement links TRBV10-2 to TRBJ2-7; the D is unclear. CDR1 WSHSY and CDR2 SAAADI come from the germline V gene. V lost 7 bases and J 2 bases, leaving 9 bases between the germline ends. CDR3 length: 12 residues. CDR3 sequence (DNA): TGCGCCAGCATGTACAGCCCCTACGAGCAGTACTTC. It encodes CASMYSPYEQYF.

The chain is built from TRBV28 and TRBJ2-2, with TRBD1 identical over 10 bases. This CDR3 contains 17 residues. V trimming: 6 bases; J trimming: 4 bases; junction bases outside the gene matches: 11. In germline, CDR1 is MDHEN, CDR2 SYDVKM. CDR3 in amino acids: CASRSTGTGDFTGELFF. The DNA of the CDR3 is TGTGCCAGCAGGTCGACCGGGACAGGGGATTTCACCGGGGAGCTGTTTTTT.

V usage is TRBV2 and J usage is TRBJ2-3; D remains unclear. V gave up 4 bases and J gave up 3 bases, with 14 bases separating them. Germline V gene sequence: CDR1 SNHLY, CDR2 FYNNEI. This CDR3 is 15 amino acids long. The CDR3 DNA sequence: TGTGCCAGCAGTGCCCCCCCACCTGAGACAGATACGCAGTATTTT. Translation: CASSAPPPETDTQYF.

In this sample, this clonotype turned up once. The J gene is TRBJ2-1, the V gene TRBV6-5, with TRBD2 matching 8 bases. Germline V gives CDR1 MNHEY, CDR2 SVGAGI. This CDR3 has 16 residues. J was trimmed by 8 bases and V by 4 bases; bases with no gene match: 13. Written as DNA, the CDR3 is TGTGCCAGCAGTTGGTCGGCTAGCGGGTGGAACCATGAGCAGTTCTTC. Amino acids: CASSWSASGWNHEQFF.